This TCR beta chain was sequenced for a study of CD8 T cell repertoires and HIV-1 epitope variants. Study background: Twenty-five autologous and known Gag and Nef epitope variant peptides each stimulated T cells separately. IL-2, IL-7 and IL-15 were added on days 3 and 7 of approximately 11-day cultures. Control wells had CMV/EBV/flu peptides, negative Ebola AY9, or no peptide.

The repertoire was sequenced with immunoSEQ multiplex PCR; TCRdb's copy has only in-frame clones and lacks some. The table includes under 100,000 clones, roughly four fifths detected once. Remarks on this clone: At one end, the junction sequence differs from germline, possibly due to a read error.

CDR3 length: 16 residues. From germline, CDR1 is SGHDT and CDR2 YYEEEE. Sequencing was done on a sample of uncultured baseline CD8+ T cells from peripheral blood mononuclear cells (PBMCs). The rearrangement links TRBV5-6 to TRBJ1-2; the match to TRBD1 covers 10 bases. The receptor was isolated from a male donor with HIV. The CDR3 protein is CASSLDRGTSDYGYTF. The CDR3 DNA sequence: TGTGCCAGCAGTTTGGACAGGGGGACTAGTGACTATGGCTACACCTTC.